The 17 T cell receptor beta chains presented below share a single source sample, sequenced in a study of Ad26.COV2.S vaccination and SARS-CoV-2 variants. Only in-frame clones appear in the TCRdb table, and some are missing; sequencing was by immunoSEQ multiplex PCR. The sample carries around 420,000 clones, more than 75% recorded once. Treatment given: around 19 received Ad26.COV2.S at low or high dose, single or two shots; roughly five received placebo; per-sample allocation not given. The study sampled participants on day 63 after the first vaccine or placebo injection. The sample was peripheral blood, taken in a trial of Ad26.COV2.S vaccine versus placebo. The receptors here all came from a person between 18 and 65 years old who received the Ad26.COV2.S COVID-19 vaccine or a placebo.

The gene calls are TRBV20-1 and TRBJ2-3, with D perhaps matching TRBD1 (5 bases). This CDR3 spans 11 amino acids. The germline CDR1 and CDR2 sequences are DFQATT and SNEGSKA (reference sequence). V shed 5 bases and J shed 4 bases, with 7 bases lying between them. The CDR3 nucleotides are TGCAGTGCTCAAGGGGCAGATACGCAGTATTTT. The encoded protein is CSAQGADTQYF.

The chain is built from TRBV28 and TRBJ2-5, with 13 bases matching TRBD2. The CDR3 length is 17 residues. Germline V CDR1 and CDR2: MDHEN, SYDVKM. V lost 7 bases and J lost 4; bases outside the gene matches: 12. The CDR3 protein is CASTPPLLAGGRETQYF. The CDR3 nucleotides are TGTGCCAGCACTCCCCCCCTACTAGCGGGGGGGCGAGAGACCCAGTACTTC.

The V gene is TRBV28, the J gene TRBJ1-5; 8 nucleotides match TRBD1. J gave up 4 bases and V 3 bases, and 5 bases lay outside the gene matches. The CDR3 sequence is 15 residues long. The germline gives CDR1 MDHEN, CDR2 SYDVKM. CDR3 DNA: TGTGCCAGCAGTTTGGGGGACAGGTCTAATCAGCCCCAGCATTTT. It is translated as CASSLGDRSNQPQHF.

There are a few counts of this clone. The chain has TRBV6-1 and TRBJ1-6, with 8 bases lining up with TRBD1. The CDR3 covers 17 residues. J was trimmed by 0 bases and V by 4 bases; bases with no gene match: 5. Germline V gene data show CDR1 as MNHNS and CDR2 as SASEGT. The CDR3 spells CASSGTGRVSYNSPLHF. DNA for the CDR3: TGTGCCAGCAGTGGGACAGGGAGGGTCTCCTATAATTCACCCCTCCACTTT.

The chain is built from TRBV7-3 and TRBJ2-1, with a tentative D call TRBD2 (5 bases). CDR1 is SGHTA and CDR2 is FQGTGA in the germline V gene. CDR3 length: 13 amino acids. The germline V and J ends were trimmed by 1 base and 6 bases, with 7 bases remaining between them. The CDR3 protein is CASSLNRGNEQFF. As DNA, the CDR3 is TGTGCCAGCAGCTTAAATCGGGGCAATGAGCAGTTCTTC.

The rearrangement uses TRBV11-2 and TRBJ2-7; 7 nucleotides match TRBD1. The CDR3 spans 14 residues. The V segment lost 5 bases and the J segment 3 bases; nucleotides outside the gene matches: 7. Germline CDR1 SGHAT, CDR2 FQNNGV. CDR3 in amino acids: CASSHRQGIYEQYF. DNA for the CDR3: TGTGCCAGCAGCCACCGACAGGGCATCTACGAGCAGTACTTC.

The J gene is TRBJ2-7, the V gene TRBV9, with D perhaps TRBD1 (5 bases). This CDR3 region has 13 residues. V lost 3 bases to trimming and J lost 3 bases, with 10 bases between them. CDR1 is SGDLS and CDR2 is YYNGEE in the germline V gene. This CDR3 reads CASSEGPGYEQYF. The CDR3 nucleotides read TGTGCCAGCAGCGAGGGGCCGGGCTACGAGCAGTACTTC.

The rearrangement joins TRBV24-1 to TRBJ2-7; D is perhaps TRBD1 (5 bases). Germline V gives CDR1 KGHDR, CDR2 SFDVKD. The ends were cut back, 5 bases at V and 6 bases at J, with 10 bases in the middle. This CDR3 comprises 12 residues. The CDR3 region has the DNA TGTGCCACCAGTGTCAGGGAAGGCGAGCAGTACTTC. It codes for CATSVREGEQYF.

The chain uses TRBV5-6 and TRBJ1-2; D unclear. V was cut by 0 bases and J by 4 bases, with 22 bases left in between. Per the germline V gene, CDR1 is SGHDT and CDR2 is YYEEEE. This CDR3 spans 18 amino acids. CDR3 coding DNA: TGTGCCAGCAGCTTGGTTCTACGGTCCCGGAGCTCTACCTATGGCTACACCTTC. Translated: CASSLVLRSRSSTYGYTF.

This clone was counted once. V usage is TRBV7-6 and J usage is TRBJ1-5, with 7 bases matching TRBD1. The CDR3 sequence is 17 residues long. V lost 0 bases, J lost 2 bases, and 7 bases stayed unmatched. CDR1 SGHVS and CDR2 FNYEAQ come from the germline V gene. The CDR3 loop is CASSLAPTGLGNQPQHF. The DNA of the CDR3 is TGTGCCAGCAGCTTAGCCCCGACAGGGCTGGGCAATCAGCCCCAGCATTTT.

V gene TRBV19 combines with J gene TRBJ2-2, with D uncertain. This CDR3 has 12 amino acids. In germline, CDR1 is LNHDA, CDR2 SQIVND (reference sequence). The ends were cut back, 8 bases at V and 7 bases at J, with 11 bases in the middle. The CDR3 sequence is CASGVGYGELFF. CDR3 nucleotide sequence: TGTGCCAGTGGGGTGGGTTACGGGGAGCTGTTTTTT.

This chain joins TRBV5-5 and TRBJ1-2; 10 positions agree with TRBD1. V lost 0 bases and J lost 7; bases outside the gene matches: 6. Germline V gene data show CDR1 as SGHKS and CDR2 as YYEKEE (reference sequence). This CDR3 is 15 amino acids long. CDR3 nucleotides: TGTGCCAGCAGCTTGGCTGGGACAGGGGCGGGTGGCTACACCTTC. Translation: CASSLAGTGAGGYTF. The full variable domain, rest sourced from reference TRBV5-5 and TRBJ1-2, is DAGVTQSPTHLIKTRGQQVTLRCSPISGHKSVSWYQQVLGQGPQFIFQYYEKEERGRGNFPDRFSARQFPNYSSELNVNALLLGDSALYLCASSLAGTGAGGYTFGSGTRLTVV.

V is TRBV20-1 and J is TRBJ1-6, with D hard to call. Trimming removed 3 bases from V and 2 bases from J, with 11 bases in between. The germline V gene encodes CDR1 DFQATT and CDR2 SNEGSKA (reference sequence). The CDR3 extends over 15 amino acids. CDR3 loop: CSASPGSPYNSPLHF. In DNA form, the CDR3 reads TGCAGTGCTAGTCCGGGTTCCCCCTATAATTCACCCCTCCACTTT.

This sequence joins TRBV10-3 and TRBJ2-1; TRBD2 might be the D (6 bases). V shed 3 bases and J shed 0 bases, with 12 bases lying between them. Germline V gene data show CDR1 as ENHRY and CDR2 as SYGVKD. The CDR3 consists of 16 residues. The CDR3 DNA sequence: TGTGCCATCAGTGACCGGAGGGGAAGCTCCTACAATGAGCAGTTCTTC. Its protein is CAISDRRGSSYNEQFF.

The rearrangement joins TRBV3-1 (or the pseudogene TRBV3-2) to TRBJ1-1, with D maybe TRBD1 (5 bases). Trimming took 4 bases from V and 4 from J, leaving 16 bases between them. The CDR3 length is 15 residues. In germline, CDR1 is LGHDT, CDR2 YNNKEL (reference sequence). The chain's CDR3 is CASSPGHDRSTEAFF. CDR3 nucleotides: TGTGCCAGCAGCCCCGGACACGACCGAAGCACTGAAGCTTTCTTT.

This chain connects TRBV29-1 to TRBJ1-2; 8 nucleotides align to TRBD1. Per germline, CDR1 SQVTM and CDR2 ANQGSEA. This CDR3 has 13 residues. J was trimmed by 7 bases and V by 8 bases; bases with no gene match: 12. CDR3 loop: CSIGTGGNIGYTF. The CDR3, as DNA: TGCAGCATTGGAACAGGGGGAAATATTGGCTACACCTTC. Full variable domain (remainder filled in from reference TRBV29-1 and TRBJ1-2): SAVISQKPSRDICQRGTSLTIQCQVDSQVTMMFWYRQQPGQSLTLIATANQGSEATYESGFVIDKFPISRPNLTFSTLTVSNMSPEDSSIYLCSIGTGGNIGYTFGSGTRLTVV.

The chain recombines TRBV6-2 or TRBV6-3 with TRBJ2-3, with 8 positions matching TRBD2. CDR1 is MNHEY and CDR2 is SVGEGT in the germline V gene. This CDR3 region has 17 residues. Unmatched junction bases numbered 9, after V lost 4 bases and J lost 0 bases. DNA for the CDR3: TGTGCCAGCAGTTCCACAGAGCGGGGGCTGAGCACAGATACGCAGTATTTT. Its protein product is CASSSTERGLSTDTQYF.